This T cell receptor beta chain was recovered during a study of T cell responses to AZD1222 COVID-19 vaccine. General study findings and limits: Researchers took repertoire samples only after the peak T cell response had come. Seropositive at baseline were only a handful of AZD1222 recipients. Along spike, vaccine-associated CD4 TCRs were found throughout, with dominance at 160-218 and 743-854.

Here immunoSEQ multiplex PCR was the method, and the copy in TCRdb shows in-frame clones only, minus some. This table has roughly 200,000 clones, approximately 91% appearing once. V was pared by 6 bases and J by 2 bases, with 10 bases between. Germline V CDR1 and CDR2: SNHLY, FYNNEI. The CDR3 is made up of 14 amino acids. Details on this clone: Its antigen remains unknown.

This material consisted of peripheral blood, taken 28 days after the second AZD1222 dose. This clonotype was sampled from an adult who received the AZD1222 COVID-19 vaccine. This rearrangement joins TRBV2 to TRBJ1-4, with a tentative D call TRBD1 (6 bases). The CDR3 DNA sequence: TGTGCCAGCAGCCGGACAGTTACTAATGAAAAACTGTTTTTT. The encoded protein is CASSRTVTNEKLFF. Using reference TRBV2 and TRBJ1-4 for the parts outside the CDR3, the full variable domain is EPEVTQTPSHQVTQMGQEVILRCVPISNHLYFYWYRQILGQKVEFLVSFYNNEISEKSEIFDDQFSVERPDGSNFTLKIRSTKLEDSAMYFCASSRTVTNEKLFFGSGTQLSVL.